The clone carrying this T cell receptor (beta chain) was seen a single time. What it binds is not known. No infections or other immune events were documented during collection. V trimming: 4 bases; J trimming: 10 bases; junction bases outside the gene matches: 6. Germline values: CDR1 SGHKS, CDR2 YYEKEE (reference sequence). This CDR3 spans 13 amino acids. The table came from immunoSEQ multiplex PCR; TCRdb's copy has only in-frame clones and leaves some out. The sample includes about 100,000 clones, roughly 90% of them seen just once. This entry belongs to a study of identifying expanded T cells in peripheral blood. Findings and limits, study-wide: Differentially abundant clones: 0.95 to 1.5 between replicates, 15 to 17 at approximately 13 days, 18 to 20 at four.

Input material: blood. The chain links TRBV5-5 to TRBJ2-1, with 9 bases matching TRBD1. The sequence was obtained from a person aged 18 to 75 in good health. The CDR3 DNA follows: TGTGCCAGCAGCGGGACAGGGAGATACGAGCAGTTCTTC. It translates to CASSGTGRYEQFF.